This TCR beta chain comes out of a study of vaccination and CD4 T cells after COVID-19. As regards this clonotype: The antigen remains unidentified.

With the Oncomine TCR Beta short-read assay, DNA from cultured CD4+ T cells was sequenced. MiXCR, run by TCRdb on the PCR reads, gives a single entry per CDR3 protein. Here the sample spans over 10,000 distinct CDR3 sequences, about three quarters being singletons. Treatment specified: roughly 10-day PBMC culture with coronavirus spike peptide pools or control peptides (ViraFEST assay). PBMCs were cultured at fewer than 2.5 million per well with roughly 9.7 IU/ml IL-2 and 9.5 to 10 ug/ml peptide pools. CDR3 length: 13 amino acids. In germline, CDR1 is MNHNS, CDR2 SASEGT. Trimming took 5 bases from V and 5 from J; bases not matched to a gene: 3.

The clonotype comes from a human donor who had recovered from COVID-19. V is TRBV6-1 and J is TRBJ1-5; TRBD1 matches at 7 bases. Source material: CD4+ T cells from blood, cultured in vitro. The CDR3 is CASSRQGDQPQHF. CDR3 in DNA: TGTGCCAGCAGTAGACAGGGTGATCAGCCCCAGCATTTT.